A selection of T cell receptor beta chains follows, all from one sample in a study of T cell changes during pregnancy in multiple sclerosis. Assay: immunoSEQ multiplex PCR; the TCRdb copy retains only in-frame clones and omits some. The sample lists over 50,000 clones, approximately 90% occurring once. The specimen was peripheral blood, collected in the first trimester of pregnancy. These receptors all stem from a female donor in good health, enrolled as a control in a pregnancy study. CDR3s leave out the opening cysteine and the closing phenylalanine or tryptophan.

CDR3 length,V gene,J gene,CDR3 protein
12,TRBV7-9,TRBJ1-4,ASSLSTGGEKLF
16,TRBV5-1,TRBJ1-1,ASSLKSGTGVLNTEAF
15,TRBV27,TRBJ2-6,ASGADRSISGANVLT
13,TRBV4-1,TRBJ2-3,ASRHGLLPTDTQY
12,TRBV18,TRBJ2-7,ASSREDSGSEQY
16,TRBV27,TRBJ2-5,ASSPGLAGGLMEETQY
14,TRBV4-3,TRBJ1-2,ASSQETGHGDYGYT
11,TRBV5-8,TRBJ2-5,ASSLDVKETQY
11,TRBV2,TRBJ1-1,ASGDRGHTEAF
13,TRBV29-1,TRBJ2-7,SVAPGLAGTYEQY
13,TRBV5-4,TRBJ1-4,ASKGGWQGEEKLF
13,TRBV5-1,TRBJ2-3,ASSLGGQGTDTQY
13,TRBV9,TRBJ2-7,ASSVVGGLASEQY
11,TRBV18,TRBJ1-5,ASSLQGGQPQH
11,TRBV5-4,TRBJ1-2,ASSFDTNYGYT
12,TRBV18,TRBJ2-1,ASSPPNEANEQF
13,TRBV30,TRBJ1-1,AWSTTGAWNTEAF
11,TRBV6-4,TRBJ2-1,ASSDSVLGSLF
11,TRBV6-5,TRBJ2-2,ASSLKLGGELF
13,TRBV29-1,TRBJ1-1,SVQGMRISVSEAF
9,TRBV30,TRBJ2-4,AWRLKNIQY
16,TRBV5-4,TRBJ2-6,ASRTGTGGLSGANVLT
20,TRBV2,TRBJ1-1,ASSWAEDLGLTGGMVNTEAF
11,TRBV2,TRBJ1-2,ASSEESRYGYT
13,TRBV9,TRBJ2-2,ASSVGTPNTGELF
13,TRBV4-3,TRBJ1-1,ASSPRGEGNTEAF
13,TRBV9,TRBJ2-7,ASSLRDRTIYEQY
19,TRBV4-3,TRBJ2-7,ASSQERQMPGLAGLRYEQY
12,TRBV9,TRBJ1-2,ASSAGQYSYGYT
9,TRBV29-1,TRBJ2-5,SVGGQETQY
12,TRBV7-2,TRBJ2-7,ASSSGTGSYEQY
15,TRBV10-1,TRBJ1-3,ASSEPPQGLSGNTIY
14,TRBV10-3,TRBJ2-3,AISVGGQSLADTQY
14,TRBV19,TRBJ2-2,ASSGSSRANTGELF
16,TRBV5-1,TRBJ2-6,ASSLTNRGWYGANVLT
12,TRBV30,TRBJ1-6,AWSVQVYNSPLH
13,TRBV15,TRBJ1-2,ATSRDRERGYGYT
10,TRBV6-6,TRBJ2-1,ASSPPSNEQF
12,TRBV4-3,TRBJ1-4,ASSQGTGVEKLF
11,TRBV6-1,TRBJ1-1,ASINRGRDEAF